The T cell receptor beta chain under discussion was sequenced for a study of human T cells and chemical hapten exposure. Study context: Sensitization involved placing 2% DPC onto a 2 cm by 2 cm region of upper inner arm skin. Study-wide results and limits: No alteration of TCRs above 1 in 1000 frequency was seen with DPC sensitization.

This clonotype was counted ten times or more. Antigen specificity is unknown. TCRdb reanalysed the RACE reads using MiXCR and keeps one entry per CDR3 protein. The sample lists some 360,000 distinct CDR3 sequences; 5.1% were seen once. Documented time point: pre-sensitization, week 0. Treatment given: therapeutic diphenylcyclopropenone sensitization with weekly scalp DPC. This CDR3 spans 16 amino acids. After removal of 4 bases from V and 4 bases from J, the junction contained 11 bases not matched to a gene. Looked up from germline, CDR1 is SGHRS and CDR2 is YFSETQ. This clonotype was sampled from a woman in her fifties or sixties with alopecia areata. Some clones in this sample may be carry-over from other donors' samples. The chain carries TRBV5-1 and TRBJ1-2; TRBD1 matches 9 bases. Sequences were derived from whole blood, sampled in connection with sensitization to the hapten diphenylcyclopropenone (DPC). The DNA of the CDR3 is TGCGCCAGCAGCCCTTCCGGACAGGGGTATACCTATGGCTACACCTTC. Translated, it gives CASSPSGQGYTYGYTF.